The 25 T cell receptor beta chains listed next were all sequenced from one sample in a study of cytomegalovirus exposure and HLA in healthy donors. The primer mix had 60 Vbeta and 13 Jbeta primers. The repertoire was sequenced with immunoSEQ multiplex PCR; TCRdb's copy has only in-frame clones and lacks some. The sample has approximately 150,000 clones; almost 85% are singletons. The sequenced material came from PBMCs. The receptors come from a girl under 18 in good health and CMV-seropositive.

This clone was counted a single time. The V call is TRBV28, the J call TRBJ1-2; no firm D call. Trimming pared 3 bases from V and 3 bases from J, leaving 5 bases between. CDR3 size: 12 residues. CDR1 MDHEN and CDR2 SYDVKM come from the germline V gene. CDR3 amino acids: CASSLLDYGYTF. The CDR3 DNA reads TGTGCCAGCAGTTTGTTAGACTATGGCTACACCTTC.

This rearrangement joins TRBV19 to TRBJ1-6; 7 bases agree with TRBD1. This CDR3 contains 15 residues. From germline, CDR1 is LNHDA and CDR2 SQIVND (reference sequence). V was clipped by 4 bases and J by 10 bases; unmatched bases: 10. CDR3 residues: CASSTEQGNVSPLHF. The CDR3 coding sequence is TGTGCCAGTAGTACGGAACAGGGGAACGTATCACCCCTCCACTTT.

The chain combines TRBV4-1 with TRBJ1-6, with D uncertain. The CDR3 has 16 amino acids. Trimming cost V 4 bases and J 7 bases, with 17 bases left between them. The germline V gene has CDR1 MGHRA and CDR2 YSYEKL. CDR3 DNA: TGCGCCAGCAGCCTCCCCGGCGGGGTAGAGAATTCACCCCTCCACTTT. Protein: CASSLPGGVENSPLHF.

This chain links TRBV6-1 with TRBJ2-7; TRBD2 is a possible D gene (6 bases). Trimming removed 7 bases at V and 4 bases at J, with 17 bases between. Looked up from germline, CDR1 is MNHNS and CDR2 is SASEGT. This CDR3 has 14 residues. The CDR3 region has the DNA TGTGCCAGCATCTTCGGGTCGGGGGTTTACGAGCAGTACTTC. Protein product: CASIFGSGVYEQYF.

This clone was seen a handful of times. This chain uses TRBV6-1 with TRBJ2-7, with a possible D match to TRBD2 (6 bases). V shed 2 bases and J shed 2 bases, with 13 bases lying between them. Germline-derived CDR1 and CDR2 are MNHNS and SASEGT. This CDR3 has 15 residues. The CDR3 sequence: CASSEYDGSTYEQYF. DNA of the CDR3: TGTGCCAGCAGTGAATATGACGGGAGTACCTACGAGCAGTACTTC.

This sequence joins TRBV12-5 and TRBJ1-1; D gene ambiguous. Germline V gives CDR1 LGHNT, CDR2 FRNRAP. This CDR3 comprises 13 residues. Trimming stripped 0 bases from V and 11 bases from J, with 13 bases between. CDR3 nucleotides: TGTGCTAGTGGTTTGGTACTGGGCAGTGAGGCTTTCTTT. Protein product: CASGLVLGSEAFF.

The chain is built from TRBV6-5 and TRBJ1-2; D unresolved. Germline CDR1 is MNHEY and CDR2 is SVGAGI. Trimming cost V 2 bases and J 5 bases, with 6 bases left between them. The CDR3 has 12 amino acids. The CDR3 DNA reads TGTGCCAGCAGTTACGGAGGTTATGGCTACACCTTC. Protein: CASSYGGYGYTF.

The chain recombines TRBV2 with TRBJ1-2; 10 bases align to TRBD1. The germline V gene has CDR1 SNHLY and CDR2 FYNNEI. This CDR3 contains 15 residues. The ends lost 2 bases at V and 4 bases at J; junction bases unmatched: 4. The CDR3 DNA reads as TGTGCCAGCAGTGAATGGGGACAGGGGCGCTATGGCTACACCTTC. Translating gives CASSEWGQGRYGYTF.

The gene calls are TRBV18 and TRBJ2-7; possibly TRBD1 for D (6 bases). The CDR3 contains 12 residues. CDR1 is KGHSH, CDR2 LQKENI, per germline. V was trimmed by 4 bases and J by 11 bases, leaving 15 bases between them. In nucleotides, the CDR3 is TGTGCCAGCTCACTTGTCCCTGGGGGCAAGTACTTC. Amino acids: CASSLVPGGKYF.

J is TRBJ2-5 and V is TRBV10-3; D might be TRBD2 (6 bases). The J call may not be correct, given that the DNA end is closer to TRBJ2-7. Germline V CDR1 and CDR2: ENHRY, SYGVKD. The CDR3 consists of 15 residues. The CDR3: CAISDGRDSFIEQYF. The CDR3 nucleotides are TGTGCCATCAGTGACGGACGGGACTCGTTTATCGAGCAGTACTTC.

As to this clone: At one end, the junction sequence differs from germline, possibly due to a read error. This chain links TRBV5-1 with TRBJ2-1; 9 bases are a match to TRBD1. CDR1 is SGHRS, CDR2 YFSETQ, per germline. CDR3 length: 15 residues. For the CDR3, the DNA is TGCGCCAGCAAGGGGGGGACAGGGACCTATAATGAGCAGTTCTTC. Amino acid sequence: CASKGGTGTYNEQFF.

This chain joins TRBV5-4 and TRBJ2-1; D perhaps matches TRBD1 (6 bases). V was clipped by 2 bases and J by 5 bases, with 8 bases between them. CDR3 size: 13 residues. The germline CDR1 and CDR2 sequences are SGHNT and YYREEE (reference sequence). The CDR3 DNA is TGTGCCAGCAGCTTTAACAGGGACAATGAGCAGTTCTTC. Translated: CASSFNRDNEQFF.

The chain links TRBV6-5 to TRBJ1-5; TRBD1 aligns across 7 bases. V shed 0 bases and J 7 bases; nucleotides not matched to a gene: 6. Germline CDR1 is MNHEY and CDR2 is SVGAGI. The CDR3 has 15 amino acids. This chain's CDR3 is CASSYSRRGGQPQHF. The CDR3 DNA reads TGTGCCAGCAGTTACTCGAGAAGAGGGGGCCAGCCCCAGCATTTT.

This clone has only a few counts. The genes are TRBV2 and TRBJ2-3, with D perhaps matching TRBD2 (7 bases). Trimming left V 1 base short and J 3 bases short, with 14 bases between. Germline V gives CDR1 SNHLY, CDR2 FYNNEI. The CDR3 spans 16 residues. CDR3 sequence reads: CASSEVGGGPTDTQYF. The CDR3 DNA sequence: TGTGCCAGCAGTGAAGTTGGGGGGGGGCCAACAGATACGCAGTATTTT.

This chain uses TRBV5-4 with TRBJ1-2; 8 bases are a match to TRBD1. Trimming at V came to 4 bases and at J to 5 bases, leaving 4 bases not matched to a gene. Germline lookup yields CDR1 SGHNT and CDR2 YYREEE (reference sequence). The CDR3 has 13 amino acids. In DNA form, the CDR3 reads TGTGCCAGCAGCGTACAGGGGGTGTATGGCTACACCTTC. It codes for CASSVQGVYGYTF.

This chain connects TRBV2 to TRBJ1-2; D is possibly TRBD1 (5 bases). The CDR3 is 16 amino acids. V was clipped by 6 bases and J by 1 base, with 18 bases between them. CDR1 is SNHLY and CDR2 is FYNNEI in the germline V gene. In DNA, the CDR3 is TGTGCCAGCAGCGACTTAAACCCGACAGTTAACTATGGCTACACCTTC. This codes for CASSDLNPTVNYGYTF.

Comment on this clone: Sequence at one end of the junction differs from germline and may be a read error. This sequence joins TRBV4-1 and TRBJ2-6; perhaps TRBD1 as D (5 bases). The CDR3 sequence is 18 residues long. The germline V gene encodes CDR1 MGHRA and CDR2 YSYEKL. The CDR3 DNA reads TGCGCCAGCAGCCAAGATGTTTGGCCCCTCTCTGGGGCCAACGGCCTGACTTTC. Translation: CASSQDVWPLSGANGLTF.

The chain recombines TRBV5-6 with TRBJ1-3, with a tentative D call TRBD1 (6 bases). V was pared by 4 bases and J by 7 bases, with 18 bases between. This CDR3 region has 15 residues. Germline CDR1 reads SGHDT; CDR2 reads YYEEEE. The CDR3 protein is CASSDGQLRGNTIYF. In nucleotides, the CDR3 is TGTGCCAGCAGCGACGGACAGCTTCGGGGTAACACCATATATTTT.

The V gene is TRBV7-3, the J gene TRBJ1-6, with 8 nucleotides matching TRBD1. The V and J ends lost 4 bases and 9 bases, in that order; junction bases with no gene match: 8. The V gene's germline CDR1 is SGHTA and CDR2 FQGTGA. This CDR3 has 15 amino acids. DNA of the CDR3: TGTGCCAGCAGCTCGACAGGGGCGTGGGGTTCACCCCTCCACTTT. Amino acid sequence: CASSSTGAWGSPLHF.

This sequence joins TRBV9 and TRBJ2-3; 7 positions agree with TRBD2. The V and J ends lost 3 bases and 2 bases, in that order; junction bases with no gene match: 9. The CDR3 has 16 residues. The germline V gene encodes CDR1 SGDLS and CDR2 YYNGEE. The CDR3 reads CASSAPSGDTTDTQYF. The CDR3 DNA reads TGTGCCAGCAGCGCACCTAGCGGAGACACCACAGATACGCAGTATTTT.

This clone was detected only once. The CDR3: CAWSGTSGGTDTQYF. Here the CDR3 DNA reads TGTGCCTGGAGTGGGACTAGCGGGGGGACGGATACGCAGTATTTT. The gene calls are TRBV30 and TRBJ2-3, with 14 bases matching TRBD2. V shed 1 base, J shed 6 bases, and the junction held 3 bases outside the gene matches. The CDR3 extends over 15 amino acids. Germline CDR1 reads GTSNPN; CDR2 reads SVGIG (reference sequence).

The chain joins TRBV7-4 to TRBJ2-3, with 9 bases lining up with TRBD2. Germline CDR1 is SGHVT and CDR2 is SQSDAQ. V lost 1 base, J lost 10 bases, and 12 bases stayed unmatched. This CDR3 has 16 amino acids. The CDR3 DNA reads as TGTGCCAGCAGCTTAGTACATGGCGGGGGGGCCCTTCCGCAGTATTTT. It specifies CASSLVHGGGALPQYF.

This clone has a handful of counts. The rearrangement links TRBV6-5 to TRBJ2-4; D gene uncertain. There are 12 residues in the CDR3. V lost 7 bases, J lost 3 bases, and 7 bases lay in between. Germline CDR1 and CDR2: MNHEY and SVGAGI. The CDR3 protein is CASKTVKNIQYF. Here the CDR3 DNA reads TGTGCCAGCAAGACTGTCAAAAACATTCAGTACTTC.

J is TRBJ2-7 and V is TRBV25-1, with D perhaps TRBD2 (6 bases). This CDR3 contains 12 residues. Germline V lookup: CDR1 MGHDK, CDR2 SYGVNS. The ends were cut back, 10 bases at V and 3 bases at J, with 13 bases in the middle. CDR3 sequence (DNA): TGTGCCACCCGGGCGGGGCTCTACGAGCAGTACTTC. This encodes CATRAGLYEQYF.

To note about this clone: Other DNA sequences within the sample encode an identical CDR3. The rearrangement uses TRBV19 and TRBJ2-7; TRBD1 aligns across 11 bases. The junction had 3 bases not matched to a gene; V was cut back by 1 base and J by 4 bases. This CDR3 has 15 residues. CDR1 is LNHDA and CDR2 is SQIVND in the germline V gene (reference sequence). The CDR3 is CASSIGTGGLYEQYF. The CDR3 coding sequence is TGTGCCAGTAGTATAGGGACAGGGGGCTTATACGAGCAGTACTTC.